Shown below are 17 T cell receptor beta chains from a single sample sequenced in a study of patients and donors after allogeneic stem cell transplantation. TCRdb recomputed calls from the RT-PCR reads with MiXCR, one row per CDR3 protein. Of about 960,000 distinct CDR3 sequences listed, more than 15% are singletons. Sample: blood, either unsorted or a sorted T cell fraction (not recorded which). The receptors were gathered from a human donor who was either an allogeneic HSCT recipient or a stem cell or donor lymphocyte infusion donor (not recorded which). It is not recorded whose cells these are; they may come from a transplant donor.

This clonotype was seen a few times. The chain is built from TRBV20-1 and TRBJ2-7, with 14 positions matching TRBD2. Losses at the gene ends were 2 bases for V and 2 bases for J; bases not matched to a gene: 2. CDR1 is DFQATT, CDR2 SNEGSKA, per germline (reference sequence). CDR3 length: 15 residues. CDR3 coding DNA: TGCAGTGCTAGAATGACTAGCGGGGGGGCCTACGAGCAGTACTTC. Translating gives CSARMTSGGAYEQYF.

The V gene is TRBV5-1, the J gene TRBJ2-1, with 7 positions matching TRBD1. The CDR3 loop spans 15 amino acids. V dropped 3 bases and J dropped 5; count of bases not matched to a gene: 8. Germline lookup yields CDR1 SGHRS and CDR2 YFSETQ. The CDR3, as DNA: TGCGCCAGCAGCTCGGACAGGAGGTTTAACAATGAGCAGTTCTTC. Protein: CASSSDRRFNNEQFF.

This clonotype was counted at least ten times. The chain links TRBV5-1 to TRBJ1-1; D is uncertain. The ends were cut back, 7 bases at V and 0 bases at J, with 10 bases in the middle. The CDR3 extends over 13 amino acids. Germline lookup yields CDR1 SGHRS and CDR2 YFSETQ. The CDR3 protein is CASRTTVNTEAFF. The CDR3 DNA reads as TGCGCCAGCCGCACAACAGTGAACACTGAAGCTTTCTTT.

At least ten counts were recorded for this clonotype. The germline gene is not matched at one end of the junction; a read error may be the cause. This chain uses TRBV12-3 or TRBV12-4 with TRBJ2-5; D is uncertain. The CDR3 runs 13 residues. The CDR3 DNA reads TGTGCCAGCAGCTTAGCCCCCCAAGAGACCCAGTACTTC. Translating it yields CASSLAPQETQYF.

This clonotype turned up a few times. The rearrangement joins TRBV29-1 to TRBJ2-1; 9 bases are a match to TRBD1. CDR1 is SQVTM and CDR2 is ANQGSEA in the germline V gene. Trimming removed 5 bases from V and 8 bases from J; junction bases left unmatched: 10. The CDR3 totals 14 residues. CDR3 bases: TGCAGCGTTATCCGGACAGGGGTAACGGATGAGCAGTTCTTC. Its translation is CSVIRTGVTDEQFF.

The chain has TRBV12-3 or TRBV12-4 and TRBJ2-7; 9 positions match TRBD1. The CDR3 loop spans 15 amino acids. V was pared by 5 bases and J by 3 bases, with 8 bases of the junction left unmatched. The CDR3, as DNA: TGTGCCAGCAGTCAACATACAGGGGGCGGCTACGAGCAGTACTTC. It encodes CASSQHTGGGYEQYF.

This clonotype has a count of ten or more. The V call is TRBV12-3 or TRBV12-4, the J call TRBJ2-1; possibly TRBD1 or TRBD2 for D (6 bases each). The CDR3 has 16 amino acids. V was cut by 7 bases and J by 0 bases, with 16 bases left in between. The CDR3 DNA reads as TGTGCCAGCATCACAGGGACTGTAAGCTCCTACAATGAGCAGTTCTTC. Translating it yields CASITGTVSSYNEQFF.

CDR3 amino acids: CASSQGPRTVYGYTF. The CDR3 DNA is TGTGCCAGCAGCCAAGGCCCCAGGACAGTCTATGGCTACACCTTC. The rearrangement uses TRBV3-1 and TRBJ1-2; perhaps TRBD1 as D (6 bases). With 1 base removed from V and 4 bases from J, the gap between germline ends came to 13 bases. In germline, CDR1 is LGHDT, CDR2 YNNKEL (reference sequence). The CDR3 has 15 residues.

This clonotype came up a few times. The V gene is TRBV27, the J gene TRBJ1-5, with D perhaps matching TRBD1 (6 bases). The V gene lost 8 bases and the J gene lost 2 bases, with 19 bases spanning the gap. The CDR3 sequence is 16 residues long. The germline gives CDR1 MNHEY, CDR2 SMNVEV (reference sequence). CDR3 sequence reads: CASLPQWGRGNQPQHF. In nucleotides, the CDR3 is TGTGCCAGCTTACCTCAATGGGGGCGAGGCAATCAGCCCCAGCATTTT.

V usage is TRBV20-1 and J usage is TRBJ1-4; D is possibly TRBD1 (5 bases). The CDR3 runs 12 residues. Germline assignment: CDR1 DFQATT and CDR2 SNEGSKA (reference sequence). Trimming stripped 5 bases from V and 7 bases from J, with 11 bases between. The CDR3 DNA sequence: TGCAGTGCTGCTGGGACTGTTGAAAAACTGTTTTTT. Its protein is CSAAGTVEKLFF.

This clonotype has a handful of counts. V usage is TRBV20-1 and J usage is TRBJ2-2; weak D call: TRBD2 (6 bases). V dropped 5 bases and J dropped 1 base, with 8 bases sitting between them. Per germline, CDR1 DFQATT and CDR2 SNEGSKA (reference sequence). CDR3 length: 13 amino acids. The CDR3 protein is CSARAGNTGELFF. Here the CDR3 DNA reads TGCAGTGCTCGAGCGGGGAACACCGGGGAGCTGTTTTTT.

The V gene is TRBV6-5, the J gene TRBJ2-7, with 10 positions matching TRBD2. The germline V gene encodes CDR1 MNHEY and CDR2 SVGAGI. Trimming took 0 bases from V and 3 from J; bases not matched to a gene: 5. The CDR3 loop spans 16 amino acids. The CDR3 loop reads CASSYSLASGGYEQYF. The CDR3, as DNA: TGTGCCAGCAGTTACTCCCTGGCTAGCGGGGGCTACGAGCAGTACTTC.

Points on this clonotype: One end of the junction varies from germline; a read error may be responsible. The J gene is TRBJ2-3, the V gene TRBV9, with TRBD2 as a possible D gene (6 bases). The CDR3 runs 16 residues. The V gene's germline CDR1 is SGDLS and CDR2 YYNGEE. The CDR3: CASSVGMLASTDTQYF. CDR3 bases: TGTGCCAGCAGCGTGGGGATGCTAGCGAGCACAGATACACAGTATTTT.

The rearrangement joins TRBV15 to TRBJ1-4, with D tentatively TRBD1 (5 bases). The V and J ends lost 3 bases and 7 bases respectively, with 12 bases between them. Germline CDR1 and CDR2: LNHNV and YYDKDF (reference sequence). There are 14 residues in the CDR3. CDR3 sequence: CATSRRFGGEKLFF. CDR3 nucleotide sequence: TGTGCCACCAGCAGGCGGTTCGGGGGTGAAAAACTGTTTTTT.

This chain connects TRBV6-2 or TRBV6-3 to TRBJ2-3; no clear D gene. Germline V lookup: CDR1 MNHEY, CDR2 SVGEGT. This CDR3 region has 12 residues. V shed 4 bases and J shed 5 bases, with 7 bases lying between them. CDR3 DNA: TGTGCCAGCAGTTTTATCTTAGATACGCAGTATTTT. Translating it yields CASSFILDTQYF.

This clonotype was observed a few times. V usage is TRBV27 and J usage is TRBJ2-7, with TRBD1 matching over 7 bases. The CDR3 has 11 residues. Germline V gene data show CDR1 as MNHEY and CDR2 as SMNVEV (reference sequence). The V segment lost 3 bases and the J segment 9 bases; nucleotides outside the gene matches: 2. The CDR3 is CASSFGTVQYF. CDR3 bases: TGTGCCAGCAGTTTCGGGACAGTGCAGTACTTC.

The chain couples TRBV29-1 to TRBJ1-2; weak D call: TRBD1 (5 bases). CDR1 is SQVTM and CDR2 is ANQGSEA in the germline V gene. CDR3 length: 11 residues. This CDR3 reads CSVEGLRGYTF. The CDR3 DNA reads TGCTCGGTGGAGGGGCTCAGAGGCTACACCTTC.